The sequence of this T cell receptor (beta chain) was determined in a study of blood T cell repertoires in COVID-19. The wider study: PBMCs, B-cell-depleted T cells, or T cells provided the cDNA or gDNA that made up the material.

This clone was counted a single time. The method was immunoSEQ multiplex PCR; TCRdb's version includes in-frame clones alone and lacks a portion of them. The data hold about 220,000 clones, with around 84% observed a single time. Germline CDR1 is DFQATT and CDR2 is SNEGSKA (reference sequence). The CDR3 length is 13 residues. V was cut by 3 bases and J by 1 base, with 9 bases left in between. Material: peripheral blood. V is TRBV20-1 and J is TRBJ1-1; D uncertain. The TCR sequence derives from a man younger than 45 with active or convalescent COVID-19. CDR3 DNA: TGCAGTGCTAGTCGGACTCAGAACACTGAAGCTTTCTTT. Amino acid sequence: CSASRTQNTEAFF.